This TCR beta chain was captured in a study of T cell changes during pregnancy in multiple sclerosis. The method was immunoSEQ multiplex PCR; TCRdb's version includes in-frame clones alone and lacks a portion of them. The top ten hold less than 2% of the sample, which has roughly 110,000 clones, less than 95% seen once. This clonotype originated in a female donor with multiple sclerosis, enrolled in a pregnancy study. The sequencing used peripheral blood, collected after pregnancy.

Written as DNA, the CDR3 is TGCGCCAGCAGCTTGGACAATAGAGGGGATACGCAGTATTTT. This codes for CASSLDNRGDTQYF. The rearrangement joins TRBV5-1 to TRBJ2-3, with TRBD2 as a possible D gene (5 bases). This CDR3 has 14 residues. V lost 0 bases, J lost 6 bases, and 11 bases lay in between. Germline V CDR1 and CDR2: SGHRS, YFSETQ.